These 9 T cell receptor beta chains originate from one sample sequenced in a study of cytomegalovirus exposure and HLA in healthy donors. Primers: 60 Vbeta forward and 13 Jbeta reverse. Measured with immunoSEQ multiplex PCR; TCRdb has only the in-frame clones, and not every one. The sample consists of around 200,000 clones, roughly 68% of them appearing once. Sequenced material: PBMCs. The source is a man aged 35 to 55 in good health and CMV-seropositive.

With respect to this clone: This same CDR3 is encoded by further DNA sequences in the sample. This chain links TRBV5-4 with TRBJ1-6, with a possible D match to TRBD1 (6 bases). The CDR3 runs 12 residues. Trimming took off 2 bases at V and 16 bases at J, with 13 bases between the two ends. From germline, CDR1 is SGHNT and CDR2 YYREEE (reference sequence). CDR3 DNA: TGTGCCAGCAGCTTCCTGGGACAACCTCTCCACTTT. It encodes CASSFLGQPLHF.

This clone has only a few counts. V gene TRBV5-8 combines with J gene TRBJ2-7; TRBD1 is a possible D gene (5 bases). Germline loops: CDR1 SGHTS, CDR2 YDEGEE. The V gene lost 0 bases and the J gene lost 5 bases, with 18 bases spanning the gap. CDR3 length: 16 amino acids. The CDR3 sequence: CASSLDGALSSDEQYF. The CDR3 DNA reads as TGTGCCAGCAGCTTGGATGGGGCATTGTCGTCGGACGAGCAGTACTTC. Together with reference TRBV5-8 and TRBJ2-7, the CDR3 gives the full variable domain: EAGVTQSPTHLIKTRGQQATLRCSPISGHTSVYWYQQALGLGLQFLLWYDEGEERNRGNFPPRFSGRQFPNYSSELNVNALELEDSALYLCASSLDGALSSDEQYFGPGTRLTVT.

The chain joins TRBV11-2 to TRBJ1-4, with 7 bases matching TRBD1. Germline-derived CDR1 and CDR2 are SGHAT and FQNNGV. The ends lost 3 bases at V and 4 bases at J; junction bases unmatched: 2. The length of the CDR3 is 14 residues. CDR3 nucleotides: TGTGCCAGCAGCTTGGGACAGCGTAATGAAAAACTGTTTTTT. It is translated as CASSLGQRNEKLFF.

The chain combines TRBV18 with TRBJ2-3; TRBD2 matches at 7 bases. The length of the CDR3 is 18 residues. V gave up 1 base and J gave up 2 bases; unmatched junction bases: 12. The germline V gene encodes CDR1 KGHSH and CDR2 LQKENI. CDR3 region: CASSPLSLAAGNTDTQYF. CDR3 coding DNA: TGTGCCAGCTCACCACTCTCCCTAGCAGCGGGGAACACAGATACGCAGTATTTT.

This sequence joins TRBV6-1 and TRBJ2-3, with TRBD1 matching 7 bases. The CDR3 runs to 15 residues. Germline loops: CDR1 MNHNS, CDR2 SASEGT. V was pared by 3 bases and J by 0 bases, with 3 bases of the junction left unmatched. The CDR3 protein is CASSEDRTSTDTQYF. As DNA, the CDR3 is TGTGCCAGCAGTGAGGACAGGACCAGCACAGATACGCAGTATTTT.

The chain employs TRBV19 and TRBJ1-3; D is unclear. Germline V gene sequence: CDR1 LNHDA, CDR2 SQIVND (reference sequence). CDR3 length: 16 amino acids. Trimming removed 6 bases from V and 0 bases from J, with 15 bases in between. CDR3 region: CASRDRGGPSGNTIYF. CDR3 coding DNA: TGTGCCAGTAGGGACCGTGGAGGTCCCTCTGGAAACACCATATATTTT.

This chain links TRBV5-3 with TRBJ2-6; D perhaps matches TRBD1 (6 bases). TRBV5-3 is an ORF, with its function uncertain. CDR3 length equals 18 residues. V was shortened by 0 bases and J by 1 base, with 14 bases between the two germline ends. The CDR3 DNA reads TGTGCCAGAAGCTTGGGTCAGGGGAAAGAATCTGGGGCCAACGTCCTGACTTTC. Residues: CARSLGQGKESGANVLTF.

V gene TRBV29-1 combines with J gene TRBJ1-6, with 8 nucleotides matching TRBD1. Trimming at V came to 4 bases and at J to 6 bases, leaving 2 bases not matched to a gene. The CDR3 has 13 residues. CDR1 and CDR2 (germline): SQVTM, ANQGSEA. The CDR3 region is CSVGTGSNSPLHF. For the CDR3, the DNA is TGCAGCGTTGGGACAGGGAGTAATTCACCCCTCCACTTT.

This chain uses TRBV5-6 with TRBJ2-5, with a weak D call TRBD1 (6 bases). Gene TRBJ2-7 matches the end of the DNA better, so the J call may be wrong. Per germline, CDR1 SGHDT and CDR2 YYEEEE. The CDR3 totals 13 residues. The CDR3 DNA sequence: TGTGCCAGCAGTTACGGACAGACCTACGAGCAGTACTTC. Translated: CASSYGQTYEQYF.